A selection of T cell receptor beta chains follows, all from one sample in a study of CD8 T cells in ankylosing spondylitis. TCRdb analysed the 5' RACE reads with MiXCR anew, one entry per CDR3 protein. The data show roughly 190,000 distinct CDR3 sequences, more than 10% seen once. The sample consisted of blood, either unsorted or a sorted T cell fraction (not recorded which). Source of these receptors: a male donor with ankylosing spondylitis or in good health (not recorded which). The CDR3 runs from the conserved cysteine through the conserved F or W. The order of the fields is D gene, J gene, clone size, V gene, CDR3 DNA, CDR3 protein. A D gene is named only where the DNA matches it firmly. Some rows mark clone size as missing; the rest say once, few, many or name a class of expanded clone.

>TRBD2|TRBJ2-3|.|TRBV7-8
TGTGCCTCGACTAGCGGGAGGCCACGGGATACGCAGTATTTT
CASTSGRPRDTQYF
>.|TRBJ1-1|.|TRBV29-1
TGCAGCGTCAGCGACGAGGCGCCTGAAGCTTTCTTT
CSVSDEAPEAFF
>.|TRBJ2-3|many|TRBV5-1
TGCGCCAGCAGCTTGCTCTACGGGCACCCTAGCACAGATACGCAGTATTTT
CASSLLYGHPSTDTQYF
>.|TRBJ1-2|.|TRBV19
TGTGCCAGTACTACACCCGACAGGGGCTACACCTTC
CASTTPDRGYTF
>TRBD1|TRBJ1-5|many|TRBV5-1
TGCGCCAGCAGCCCCGGGACAGGAGACAATCAGCCCCAGCATTTT
CASSPGTGDNQPQHF
>.|TRBJ2-5|.|TRBV27
TGTGCCAGCAGTCCGCGCCCTATTGGTGGGACCCAGTACTTC
CASSPRPIGGTQYF
>TRBD2|TRBJ2-5|few|TRBV5-1
TGCGCCAGCAGCCCCCGCGGGGGTTTTGGGGAGACCCAGTACTTC
CASSPRGGFGETQYF
>.|TRBJ2-7|.|TRBV7-9
TGTGCCAGCAGCGATCGACCCCTGAGCTCCTACGAGCAGTACTTC
CASSDRPLSSYEQYF
>TRBD2|TRBJ2-5|.|TRBV6-5
TGTGCCAGCAGTTCTACTAGCGGGAGGACGGAGACCCAGTACTTC
CASSSTSGRTETQYF
>TRBD1|TRBJ2-7|few|TRBV13
TGTGCCAGCAGCTTTTCTGGACAGGCCTACGAGCAGTACTTC
CASSFSGQAYEQYF
>.|TRBJ2-5|few|TRBV4-1
TGCGCCAGCAGCCAAGATTTTGGGCGGGACACGGAGACCCAGTACTTC
CASSQDFGRDTETQYF
>TRBD1|TRBJ2-2|.|TRBV6-4
TGTGCCAGCAGTGATGGAAACAGGGGAGACACCGGGGAGCTGTTTTTT
CASSDGNRGDTGELFF
>.|TRBJ2-5|.|TRBV5-5
TGTGCCAGCAGCTTAGGGGACTCAGAAGAGACCCAGTACTTC
CASSLGDSEETQYF
>.|TRBJ2-2|few|TRBV5-1
TGCGCCAGCAGCCCGGACAGTACGAACACCGGGGAGCTGTTTTTT
CASSPDSTNTGELFF
>TRBD2|TRBJ2-1|.|TRBV20-1
TGCAGTGGATCGCTAGCGGGGGCCTACAATGAGCAGTTCTTC
CSGSLAGAYNEQFF
>.|TRBJ2-5|.|TRBV5-1
TGCGCCAGCAGCCCCCTCCGGGGGAGGCCCCAAGAGACCCAGTACTTC
CASSPLRGRPQETQYF
>.|TRBJ2-1|.|TRBV7-9
TGTGCCAGCAGCTTCGGGACTCCATACAATGAGCAGTTCTTC
CASSFGTPYNEQFF
>.|TRBJ2-1|few|TRBV7-9
TGTGCCAGCAGCCCACAGGGAAGGCAGTTCTTC
CASSPQGRQFF